The following is a T cell receptor beta chain sequence with its context. Its antigen is as yet unknown. Deletions cut 0 bases from V and 5 bases from J, with 19 bases between. Germline V gene data show CDR1 as SEHNR and CDR2 as FQNEAQ (reference sequence). This CDR3 contains 17 residues. The data were taken from a study of Ad26.COV2.S vaccination and SARS-CoV-2 variants. Study as a whole: Donor got 5x10^10 or 1x10^11 viral particles of Ad26.COV2.S.

The method was immunoSEQ multiplex PCR; TCRdb's version includes in-frame clones alone and lacks a portion of them. The sample records over 400,000 clones, 92% being singletons. Treatment defined: around 19 received Ad26.COV2.S at low or high dose, single or two shots; several received placebo; per-sample allocation not given. Sample collection was performed on day 63 after the first vaccine or placebo injection. What was given as vaccine was an Ad26 vector encoding Wuhan-strain SARS-CoV-2 spike. General study results and limits: A substantial breadth of spike-specific CD8+ and CD4+ T cell responses after vaccination has been reported.

The receptor's source is a person aged 18 to 65 who received the Ad26.COV2.S COVID-19 vaccine or a placebo. V gene TRBV7-9 combines with J gene TRBJ2-5; tentative D call: TRBD1 (6 bases). The sequencing used peripheral blood, collected in a trial of Ad26.COV2.S vaccine versus placebo. For the CDR3, the DNA is TGTGCCAGCAGCTTAGCGCTAAGTACAGGGTCGGATGAGACCCAGTACTTC. Amino acids: CASSLALSTGSDETQYF.